This is a list of T cell receptor beta chains from one sample in a study of blood T cell repertoires in COVID-19. Generated by immunoSEQ multiplex PCR, the TCRdb table keeps only in-frame clones and is missing some. The sample has roughly 42,000 clones; approximately 88% are singletons. The sample comprised peripheral blood. These receptors were collected from a human donor in a cohort sampled during active COVID-19. Both conserved end residues are part of each CDR3. Fields, in order: J gene, V gene, clone size, D gene, CDR3 DNA, CDR3 protein. A D gene is named only where the DNA matches it firmly. Clone sizes are given selectively: once, few, many, or a class where the clone is expanded.

>TRBJ2-5|TRBV7-9|NA|TRBD1
TGTGCCAGCAGCCTACGACAGGGAGCGCGGGAGACCCAGTACTTC
CASSLRQGARETQYF
>TRBJ2-1|TRBV7-3|NA|NA
TGTGCCAGCAGCCCGGAGGGGGGGGACTACAATGAGCAGTTCTTC
CASSPEGGDYNEQFF
>TRBJ2-1|TRBV30|NA|TRBD1
TGTGCCTGGAGTCCTGACTGGGACAGACGGGAGCAGTTCTTC
CAWSPDWDRREQFF
>TRBJ2-7|TRBV9|NA|TRBD1
TGTGCCAGCAGCCCTGGGGGGACAGGCGTTAAAAGGGCCTCCTACGAGCAGTACTTC
CASSPGGTGVKRASYEQYF
>TRBJ2-2|TRBV7-2|few|NA
TGTGCCAGCAGCTTAGGACAGAACACCGGGGAGCTGTTTTTT
CASSLGQNTGELFF
>TRBJ2-3|TRBV7-6|NA|TRBD2
TGTGCCAGCAGCCTAGTCCCTAGCGGGGGGACGGCAGATACGCAGTATTTT
CASSLVPSGGTADTQYF
>TRBJ2-5|TRBV5-4|NA|NA
TGTGCCAGCAGCCTGGCAGATCAAGAGACCCAGTACTTC
CASSLADQETQYF
>TRBJ1-1|TRBV5-6|NA|TRBD1
TGTGCCAGCAGCCGGGACAGGGGGCTCCATACTGAAGCTTTCTTT
CASSRDRGLHTEAFF
>TRBJ2-3|TRBV5-1|NA|NA
TGCGCCAGCTACTTTATGCCGGCAGATACGCAGTATTTT
CASYFMPADTQYF
>TRBJ2-7|TRBV4-3|NA|NA
TGCGCCAGCAGCCAAGATGGAAACAGTTTCTACGAGCAGTACTTC
CASSQDGNSFYEQYF
>TRBJ1-6|TRBV27|NA|NA
TGTGCCAGCAGTTTTTCACAGGTTCCCAGCTCCTATAATTCACCCCTCCACTTT
CASSFSQVPSSYNSPLHF
>TRBJ1-2|TRBV19|NA|TRBD1
TGTGCCAGTTCAGGGGGAGGATATGGCTACACCTTC
CASSGGGYGYTF
>TRBJ2-7|TRBV10-2|NA|TRBD2
TGCGCCAGCCTACGGACTAGCGGCACCTACGAGCAGTACTTC
CASLRTSGTYEQYF
>TRBJ1-1|TRBV6-5|NA|TRBD1
TGTGCCAGCAGACGGACAGGGGCCTTGAACACTGAAGCTTTCTTT
CASRRTGALNTEAFF
>TRBJ2-2|TRBV29-1|NA|TRBD1
TGCAGCGTAACCGGGACAGGGGGTTTGGACACCGGGGAGCTGTTTTTT
CSVTGTGGLDTGELFF
>TRBJ1-2|TRBV6-1|NA|NA
TGTGCCAGCAGTGAAGTAGTATTGAGGGGCTACACCTTC
CASSEVVLRGYTF
>TRBJ2-3|TRBV6-4|NA|TRBD2
TGTGCCAGCAGTGACGGGACTAGCGACGGCACAGATACGCAGTATTTT
CASSDGTSDGTDTQYF
>TRBJ2-5|TRBV3-1/TRBV3-2|once|NA
TGTGCCAGCAGCCCCCGAGGGCGAATCTATAAGTACTTC
CASSPRGRIYKYF
>TRBJ2-5|TRBV6-1|NA|TRBD2
TGTGCCAGCAGTGCCGGGACTAGCAACAGTGGTCATGAGACCCAGTACTTC
CASSAGTSNSGHETQYF
>TRBJ2-2|TRBV9|once|TRBD2
TGTGCCAGCAGCTCTAGCGGGCTAGCCGGAGTCCCGAACACCGGGGAGCTGTTTTTT
CASSSSGLAGVPNTGELFF